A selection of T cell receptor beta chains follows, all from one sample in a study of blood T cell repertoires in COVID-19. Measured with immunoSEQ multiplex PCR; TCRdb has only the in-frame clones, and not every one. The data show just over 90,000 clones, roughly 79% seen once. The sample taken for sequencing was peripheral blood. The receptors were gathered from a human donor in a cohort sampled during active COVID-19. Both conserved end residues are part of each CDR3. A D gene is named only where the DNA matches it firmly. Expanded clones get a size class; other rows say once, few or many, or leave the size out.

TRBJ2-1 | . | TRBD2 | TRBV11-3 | CASSFSGNEQFF | TGTGCCAGCAGCTTTAGCGGGAATGAGCAGTTCTTC
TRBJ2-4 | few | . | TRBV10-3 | CAIMAGDRNIQYF | TGTGCCATCATGGCAGGGGACCGTAACATTCAGTACTTC
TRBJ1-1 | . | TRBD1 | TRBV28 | CASSLWTGRTEAFF | TGTGCCAGCAGTTTATGGACAGGGCGGACTGAAGCTTTCTTT
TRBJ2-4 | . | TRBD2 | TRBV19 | CASRVAGGPQYF | TGTGCCAGTAGGGTAGCGGGGGGACCACAGTACTTC
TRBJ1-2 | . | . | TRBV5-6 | CASSLEQAGYTF | TGTGCCAGCAGCTTGGAACAGGCTGGCTACACCTTC
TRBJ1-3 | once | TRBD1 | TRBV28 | CASLLGQGAGNTIYF | TGTGCCAGCCTACTTGGGCAGGGGGCTGGAAACACCATATATTTT
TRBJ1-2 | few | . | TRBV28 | CASSLLGGYGYTF | TGTGCCAGCAGTTTATTAGGGGGCTATGGCTACACCTTC
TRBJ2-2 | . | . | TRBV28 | CASSLSKTGELFF | TGTGCCAGCAGTTTGAGCAAAACCGGGGAGCTGTTTTTT
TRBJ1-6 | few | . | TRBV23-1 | CASSQFPVRSPLHF | TGCGCCAGCAGTCAATTCCCGGTTCGCTCACCCCTCCACTTT
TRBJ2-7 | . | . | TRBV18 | CASSPQEGTYEQYF | TGTGCCAGCTCACCACAGGAGGGAACCTACGAGCAGTACTTC
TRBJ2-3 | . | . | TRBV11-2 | CASSHPGVDTQYF | TGTGCCAGCAGCCACCCGGGGGTAGATACGCAGTATTTT
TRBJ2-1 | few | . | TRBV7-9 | CASSLGAGRNEQFF | TGTGCCAGCAGCTTAGGCGCGGGGCGCAATGAGCAGTTCTTC
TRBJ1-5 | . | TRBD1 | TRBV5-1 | CASSAGTGGQPQHF | TGCGCCAGCAGCGCCGGGACAGGGGGGCAGCCCCAGCATTTT
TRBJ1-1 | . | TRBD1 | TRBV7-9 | CASSSYRGQFMNTEAFF | TGTGCCAGCAGCTCTTACAGGGGGCAATTCATGAACACTGAAGCTTTCTTT
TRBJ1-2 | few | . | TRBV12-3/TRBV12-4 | CASSLGEYGYTF | TGTGCCAGCAGTTTAGGAGAGTATGGCTACACCTTC
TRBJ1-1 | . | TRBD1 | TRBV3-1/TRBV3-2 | CASSQTTGGNTEAFF | TGTGCCAGCAGCCAAACGACAGGGGGCAACACTGAAGCTTTCTTT
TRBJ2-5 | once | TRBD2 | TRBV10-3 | CAIRAGLAGIQETQYF | TGTGCCATCAGAGCGGGACTAGCGGGGATTCAAGAGACCCAGTACTTC
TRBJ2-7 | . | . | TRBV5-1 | CASSLYGGPSGDEQYF | TGCGCCAGCAGCTTGTATGGCGGACCTTCCGGGGACGAGCAGTACTTC
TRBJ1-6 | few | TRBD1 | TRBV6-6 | CASSPTDRTNYNSPLHF | TGTGCCAGCAGTCCCACGGACAGGACAAATTATAATTCACCCCTCCACTTT
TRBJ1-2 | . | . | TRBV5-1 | CASSGSVGNYGYTF | TGCGCCAGCAGCGGTTCGGTGGGCAACTATGGCTACACCTTC
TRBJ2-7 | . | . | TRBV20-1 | CSASRVTRVGDYEQYF | TGCAGTGCTAGTCGGGTCACCCGCGTCGGCGACTACGAGCAGTACTTC
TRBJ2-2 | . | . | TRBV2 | CASSQRGGLNTGELFF | TGTGCCAGCAGCCAAAGGGGGGGTTTAAACACCGGGGAGCTGTTTTTT
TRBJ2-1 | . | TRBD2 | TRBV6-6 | CASRLAGSYNEQFF | TGTGCCAGCAGACTAGCGGGATCCTACAATGAGCAGTTCTTC
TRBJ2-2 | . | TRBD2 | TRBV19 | CASRGLAVTGELFF | TGTGCCAGTAGGGGACTAGCGGTGACCGGGGAGCTGTTTTTT
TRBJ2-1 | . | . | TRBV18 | CASSPPGPSTQEQFF | TGTGCCAGCTCACCACCGGGCCCATCGACCCAGGAGCAGTTCTTC
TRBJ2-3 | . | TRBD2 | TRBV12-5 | CASGAGLARNTDTQYF | TGTGCTAGTGGTGCCGGACTAGCCCGAAACACAGATACGCAGTATTTT
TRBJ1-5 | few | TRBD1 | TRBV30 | CAWSLQGGQPQHF | TGTGCCTGGAGCCTACAGGGGGGTCAGCCCCAGCATTTT
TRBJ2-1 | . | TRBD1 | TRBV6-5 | CASRRDSSYNEQFF | TGTGCCAGCAGACGGGACAGCTCCTACAATGAGCAGTTCTTC
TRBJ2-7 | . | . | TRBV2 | CASSIHRVEQYF | TGTGCCAGCAGTATCCACAGGGTCGAGCAGTACTTC
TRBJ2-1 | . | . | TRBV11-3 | CASSSGNEQFF | TGTGCCAGCAGCTCGGGTAATGAGCAGTTCTTC
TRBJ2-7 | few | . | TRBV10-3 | CAISEGRGQSTYEQYF | TGTGCCATCAGTGAGGGTAGAGGACAGTCTACCTACGAGCAGTACTTC
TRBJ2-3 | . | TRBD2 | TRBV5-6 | CASSLREGTDTQYF | TGTGCCAGCAGCTTACGGGAGGGCACAGATACGCAGTATTTT
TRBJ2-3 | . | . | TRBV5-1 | CASRGGSTDTQYF | TGCGCCAGCAGGGGGGGTAGCACAGATACGCAGTATTTT
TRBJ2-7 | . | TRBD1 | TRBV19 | CASSDRQGAYEQYF | TGTGCCAGTAGTGACCGACAGGGGGCCTACGAGCAGTACTTC
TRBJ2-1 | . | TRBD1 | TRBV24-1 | CATSDRGQGVREQFF | TGTGCCACCAGTGATAGGGGACAGGGAGTACGGGAGCAGTTCTTC
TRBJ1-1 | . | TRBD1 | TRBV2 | CASSPRTGMNTEAFF | TGTGCCAGCAGCCCTAGGACAGGGATGAACACTGAAGCTTTCTTT
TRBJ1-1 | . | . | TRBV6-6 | CASSYSTGEFEAFF | TGTGCCAGCAGTTACTCGACAGGTGAATTTGAAGCTTTCTTT